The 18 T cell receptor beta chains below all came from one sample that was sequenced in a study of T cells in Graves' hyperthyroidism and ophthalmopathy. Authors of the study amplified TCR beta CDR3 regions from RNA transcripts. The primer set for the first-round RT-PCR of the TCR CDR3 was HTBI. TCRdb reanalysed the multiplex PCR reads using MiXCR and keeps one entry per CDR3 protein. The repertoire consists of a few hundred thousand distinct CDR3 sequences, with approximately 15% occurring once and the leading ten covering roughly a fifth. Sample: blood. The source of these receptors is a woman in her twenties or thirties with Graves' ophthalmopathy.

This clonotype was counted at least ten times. The CDR3 here is CASRGAGGGYTF. In nucleotides, the CDR3 is TGTGCCAGCAGAGGGGCGGGGGGCGGCTACACCTTC. V gene TRBV27 combines with J gene TRBJ1-2; a possible D gene is TRBD1 (6 bases). Germline V gene lookup returns CDR1 MNHEY and CDR2 SMNVEV (reference sequence). V shed 6 bases and J shed 8 bases, with 13 bases lying between them. This CDR3 contains 12 residues.

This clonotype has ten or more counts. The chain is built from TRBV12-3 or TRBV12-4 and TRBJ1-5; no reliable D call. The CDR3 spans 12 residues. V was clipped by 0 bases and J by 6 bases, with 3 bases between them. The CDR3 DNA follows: TGTGCCAGCAGTTTAGCTAGTCAGCCCCAGCATTTT. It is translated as CASSLASQPQHF.

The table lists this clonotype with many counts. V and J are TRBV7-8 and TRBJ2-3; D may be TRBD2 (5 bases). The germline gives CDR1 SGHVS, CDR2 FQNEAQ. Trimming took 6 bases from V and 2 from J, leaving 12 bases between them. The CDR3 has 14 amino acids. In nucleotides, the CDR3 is TGTGCCAGCAGGCCCGGGGAACACACAGATACGCAGTATTTT. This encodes CASRPGEHTDTQYF.

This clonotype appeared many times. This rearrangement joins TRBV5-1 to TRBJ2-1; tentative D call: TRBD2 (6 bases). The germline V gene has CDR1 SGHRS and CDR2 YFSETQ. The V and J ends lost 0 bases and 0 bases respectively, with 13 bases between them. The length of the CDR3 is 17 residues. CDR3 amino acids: CASSLAGGPSSYNEQFF. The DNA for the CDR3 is TGCGCCAGCAGCTTGGCTGGAGGGCCGAGCTCCTACAATGAGCAGTTCTTC.

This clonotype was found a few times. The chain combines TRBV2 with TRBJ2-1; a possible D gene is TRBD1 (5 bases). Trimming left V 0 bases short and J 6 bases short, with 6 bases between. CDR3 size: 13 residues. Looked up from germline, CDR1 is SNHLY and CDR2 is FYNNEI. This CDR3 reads CASSEAGVNEQFF. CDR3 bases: TGTGCCAGCAGTGAAGCAGGGGTCAATGAGCAGTTCTTC. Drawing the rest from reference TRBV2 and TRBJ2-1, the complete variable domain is EPEVTQTPSHQVTQMGQEVILRCVPISNHLYFYWYRQILGQKVEFLVSFYNNEISEKSEIFDDQFSVERPDGSNFTLKIRSTKLEDSAMYFCASSEAGVNEQFFGPGTRLTVL.

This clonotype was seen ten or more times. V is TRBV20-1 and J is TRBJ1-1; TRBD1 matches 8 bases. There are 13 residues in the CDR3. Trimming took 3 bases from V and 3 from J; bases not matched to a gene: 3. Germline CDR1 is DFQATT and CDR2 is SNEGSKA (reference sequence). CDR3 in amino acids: CSASRDRYTEAFF. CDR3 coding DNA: TGCAGTGCTAGCCGGGACAGGTACACTGAAGCTTTCTTT.

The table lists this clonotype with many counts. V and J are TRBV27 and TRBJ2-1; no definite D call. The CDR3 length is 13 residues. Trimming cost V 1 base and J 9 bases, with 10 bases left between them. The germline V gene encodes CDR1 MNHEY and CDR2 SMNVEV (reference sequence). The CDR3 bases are TGTGCCAGCAGTTTATATAGACCTGGTGAGCAGTTCTTC. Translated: CASSLYRPGEQFF.

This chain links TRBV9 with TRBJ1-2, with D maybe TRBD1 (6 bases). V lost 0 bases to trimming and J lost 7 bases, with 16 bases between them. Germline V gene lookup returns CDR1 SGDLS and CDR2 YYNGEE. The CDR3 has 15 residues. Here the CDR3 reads CASSVVSDSLGGYTF. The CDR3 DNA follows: TGTGCCAGCAGCGTAGTTTCGGACAGCCTGGGTGGCTACACCTTC.

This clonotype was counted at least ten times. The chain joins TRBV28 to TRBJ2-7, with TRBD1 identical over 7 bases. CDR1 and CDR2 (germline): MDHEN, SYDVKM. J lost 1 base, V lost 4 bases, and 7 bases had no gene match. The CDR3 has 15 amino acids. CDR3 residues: CASSSPRDRSYEQYF. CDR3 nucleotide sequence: TGTGCCAGCAGTTCCCCCCGGGACAGATCCTACGAGCAGTACTTC.

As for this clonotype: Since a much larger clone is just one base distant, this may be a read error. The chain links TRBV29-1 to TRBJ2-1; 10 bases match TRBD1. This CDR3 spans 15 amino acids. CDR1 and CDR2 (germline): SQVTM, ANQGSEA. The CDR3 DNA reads TGCAGCGTGGGAAAGACAGGGGGCTCCTACGATGAGCAGTTCTTC. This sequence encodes CSVGKTGGSYDEQFF.

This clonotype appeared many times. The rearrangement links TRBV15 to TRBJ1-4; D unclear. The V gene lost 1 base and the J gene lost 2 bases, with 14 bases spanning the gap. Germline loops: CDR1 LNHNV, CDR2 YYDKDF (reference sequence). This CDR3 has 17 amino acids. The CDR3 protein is CATSRAPRGTTNEKLFF. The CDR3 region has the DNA TGTGCCACCAGCAGAGCTCCTCGAGGCACGACTAATGAAAAACTGTTTTTT.

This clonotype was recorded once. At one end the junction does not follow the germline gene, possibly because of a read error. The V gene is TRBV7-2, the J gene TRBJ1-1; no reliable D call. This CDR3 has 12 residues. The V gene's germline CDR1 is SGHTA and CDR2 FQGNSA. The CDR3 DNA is TGTGCCAGCAGCTGGGGTAGGACTGAGGCTTTCTTT. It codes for CASSWGRTEAFF.

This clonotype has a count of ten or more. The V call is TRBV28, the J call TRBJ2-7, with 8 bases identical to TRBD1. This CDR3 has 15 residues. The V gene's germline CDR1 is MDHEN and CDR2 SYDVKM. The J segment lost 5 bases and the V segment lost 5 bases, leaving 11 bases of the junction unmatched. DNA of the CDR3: TGTGCCAGCAGTGGTGCGCAGGGGGCCGCCAACGAGCAGTACTTC. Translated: CASSGAQGAANEQYF.

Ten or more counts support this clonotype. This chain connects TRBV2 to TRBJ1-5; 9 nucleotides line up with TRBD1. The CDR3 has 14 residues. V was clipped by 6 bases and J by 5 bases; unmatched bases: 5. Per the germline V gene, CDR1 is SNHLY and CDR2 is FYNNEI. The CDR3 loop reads CASSAGQGYQPQHF. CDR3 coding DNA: TGTGCCAGCAGCGCGGGACAGGGTTATCAGCCCCAGCATTTT.

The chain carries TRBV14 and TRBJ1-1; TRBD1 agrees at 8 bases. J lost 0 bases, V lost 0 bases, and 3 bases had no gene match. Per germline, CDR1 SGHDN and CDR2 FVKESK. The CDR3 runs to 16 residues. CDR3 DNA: TGTGCCAGCAGCCAAGATAGGACAGGGTTGAACACTGAAGCTTTCTTT. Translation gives CASSQDRTGLNTEAFF.

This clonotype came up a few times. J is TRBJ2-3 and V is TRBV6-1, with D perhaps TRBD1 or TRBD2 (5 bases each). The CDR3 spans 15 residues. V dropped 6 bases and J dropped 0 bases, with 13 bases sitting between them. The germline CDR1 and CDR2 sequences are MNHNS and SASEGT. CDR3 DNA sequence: TGTGCCAGCAGGGGGGTTTCCGAAAGCACAGATACGCAGTATTTT. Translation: CASRGVSESTDTQYF.

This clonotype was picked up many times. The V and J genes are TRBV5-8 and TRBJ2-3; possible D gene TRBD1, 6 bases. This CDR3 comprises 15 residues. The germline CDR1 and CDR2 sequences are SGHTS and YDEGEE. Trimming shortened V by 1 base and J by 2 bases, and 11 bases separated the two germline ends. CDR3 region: CASSLPGDDTDTQYF. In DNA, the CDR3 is TGTGCCAGCAGCTTGCCAGGGGACGACACAGATACGCAGTATTTT.

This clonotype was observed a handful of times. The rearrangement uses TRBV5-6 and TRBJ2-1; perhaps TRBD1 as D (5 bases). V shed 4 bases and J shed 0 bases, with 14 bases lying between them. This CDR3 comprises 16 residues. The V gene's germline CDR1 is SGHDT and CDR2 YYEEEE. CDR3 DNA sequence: TGTGCCAGCAGCGGAATGACAGCCAACTCCTACAATGAGCAGTTCTTC. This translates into CASSGMTANSYNEQFF.